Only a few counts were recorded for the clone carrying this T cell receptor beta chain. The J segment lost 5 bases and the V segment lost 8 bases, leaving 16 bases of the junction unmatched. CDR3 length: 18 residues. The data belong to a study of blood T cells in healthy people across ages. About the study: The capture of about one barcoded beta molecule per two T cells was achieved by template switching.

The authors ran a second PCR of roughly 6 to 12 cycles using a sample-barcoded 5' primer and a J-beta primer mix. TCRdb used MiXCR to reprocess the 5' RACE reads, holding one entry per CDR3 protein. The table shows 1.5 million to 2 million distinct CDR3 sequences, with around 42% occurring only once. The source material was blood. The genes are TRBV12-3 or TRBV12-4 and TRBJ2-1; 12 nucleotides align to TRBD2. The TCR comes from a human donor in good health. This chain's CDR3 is CASSIGLAGGHIHNEQFF. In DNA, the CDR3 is TGTGCCAGCTCTATAGGGCTAGCGGGGGGGCATATCCACAATGAGCAGTTCTTC.